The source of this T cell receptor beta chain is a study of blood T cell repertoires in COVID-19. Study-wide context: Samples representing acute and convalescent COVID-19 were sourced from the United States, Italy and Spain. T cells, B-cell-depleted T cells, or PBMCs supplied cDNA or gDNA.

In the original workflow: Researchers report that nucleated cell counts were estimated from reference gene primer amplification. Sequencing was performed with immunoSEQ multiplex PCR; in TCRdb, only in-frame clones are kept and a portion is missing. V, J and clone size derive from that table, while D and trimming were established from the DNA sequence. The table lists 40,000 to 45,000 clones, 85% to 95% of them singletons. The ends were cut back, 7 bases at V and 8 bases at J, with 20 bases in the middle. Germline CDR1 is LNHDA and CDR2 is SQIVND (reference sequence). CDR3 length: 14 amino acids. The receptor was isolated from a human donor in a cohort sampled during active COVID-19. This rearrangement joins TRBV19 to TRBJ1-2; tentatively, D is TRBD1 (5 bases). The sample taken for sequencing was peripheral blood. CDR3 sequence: CASNRVAGPGGYTF. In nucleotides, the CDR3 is TGTGCCAGTAATCGGGTGGCGGGGCCGGGAGGCTACACCTTC.